The 22 T cell receptor beta chains below come from one sample, sequenced in a study of blood T cells in healthy people across ages. With a J-beta primer mix and a sample-barcoded 5' primer, a second PCR ran roughly 7 to 11 cycles. TCRdb re-called the 5' RACE reads with MiXCR, one entry per CDR3 protein. Seen here are about 1.1 million distinct CDR3 sequences, more than 30% observed once, and the top ten hold about an eighth. Material for sequencing was blood. These receptors all stem from a man between 18 and 29 years old in good health.

This chain connects TRBV28 to TRBJ1-3; no clear D gene. CDR3 length equals 15 residues. Germline values: CDR1 MDHEN, CDR2 SYDVKM. With 2 bases removed from V and 2 bases from J, the gap between germline ends came to 10 bases. CDR3 nucleotides: TGTGCCAGCAGTTTAGTAGAAACTCCTGGAAACACCATATATTTT. Translated: CASSLVETPGNTIYF.

This rearrangement joins TRBV6-5 to TRBJ2-7; D remains ambiguous. The germline V gene has CDR1 MNHEY and CDR2 SVGAGI. This CDR3 has 16 amino acids. V was clipped by 5 bases and J by 3 bases, with 20 bases between them. CDR3 residues: CASSRNGGVGYYEQYF. CDR3 DNA sequence: TGTGCCAGCAGTAGAAACGGTGGAGTAGGATACTACGAGCAGTACTTC.

This clonotype has just a few counts. This chain uses TRBV13 with TRBJ2-3, with TRBD1 as a possible D gene (6 bases). V dropped 4 bases and J dropped 2 bases, with 13 bases sitting between them. Germline CDR1 and CDR2: PRHDT and FYEKMQ (reference sequence). This CDR3 has 15 amino acids. The CDR3 loop reads CASSSSYRATDTQYF. The CDR3, as DNA: TGTGCCAGCAGCTCCTCATACAGGGCCACAGATACGCAGTATTTT.

The chain uses TRBV7-9 and TRBJ1-2; 8 bases match TRBD1. Trimming took 4 bases from V and 1 from J; bases not matched to a gene: 5. Looked up from germline, CDR1 is SEHNR and CDR2 is FQNEAQ (reference sequence). This CDR3 comprises 15 residues. CDR3 residues: CASSSADRGNYGYTF. For the CDR3, the DNA is TGTGCCAGCAGCTCGGCCGACAGGGGTAACTATGGCTACACCTTC.

The chain employs TRBV5-5 and TRBJ2-4; D remains unclear. The CDR3 runs to 14 residues. Germline-derived CDR1 and CDR2 are SGHKS and YYEKEE (reference sequence). Trimming removed 0 bases at V and 13 bases at J, with 17 bases between. CDR3 in DNA: TGTGCCAGCAGCTTGGATCGGTCTATTCGTGGACAGTACTTC. Residues: CASSLDRSIRGQYF.

Concerning this clonotype itself: An end of the junction does not agree with germline; a read error may underlie this. The rearrangement joins TRBV4-3 to TRBJ1-2; TRBD1 agrees at 7 bases. Germline lookup yields CDR1 LGHNA and CDR2 YSLEER. This CDR3 has 14 residues. The CDR3: CASSPDRFSYGHTF. CDR3 in DNA: TGCGCCAGCAGCCCGGACAGGTTTAGCTATGGCCACACCTTC.

This clonotype was counted a few times. Here the CDR3 reads CASSLGWDRGVGYTEAFF. DNA of the CDR3: TGTGCCAGCAGCTTAGGTTGGGACAGGGGTGTCGGATACACTGAAGCTTTCTTT. The chain recombines TRBV7-8 with TRBJ1-1; 10 bases match TRBD1. V was pared by 1 base and J by 3 bases, with 11 bases of the junction left unmatched. CDR3 length: 18 residues. In germline, CDR1 is SGHVS, CDR2 FQNEAQ.

The rearrangement links TRBV15 to TRBJ1-6; D remains ambiguous. Per the germline V gene, CDR1 is LNHNV and CDR2 is YYDKDF (reference sequence). The ends were cut back, 5 bases at V and 7 bases at J, with 18 bases in the middle. This CDR3 has 16 amino acids. CDR3 in amino acids: CATSSDLPGYNSPLHF. CDR3 DNA: TGTGCCACCAGCTCCGACCTCCCAGGTTACAATTCACCCCTCCACTTT.

The chain joins TRBV11-2 to TRBJ2-5, with D tentatively TRBD1 (6 bases). Germline V gene lookup returns CDR1 SGHAT and CDR2 FQNNGV. Trimming left V 5 bases short and J 3 bases short, with 16 bases between. This CDR3 region has 15 residues. The CDR3 nucleotides are TGTGCCAGCAGCCAGGGGCCATACAAGGAAGAGACCCAGTACTTC. Residues: CASSQGPYKEETQYF.

V and J are TRBV5-4 and TRBJ2-3; 10 bases align to TRBD1. The CDR3 spans 18 residues. The junction had 13 bases not matched to a gene; V was cut back by 3 bases and J by 3 bases. Germline lookup yields CDR1 SGHNT and CDR2 YYREEE (reference sequence). The CDR3 sequence: CASSSGGQGTLLTDTQYF. CDR3 nucleotides: TGTGCCAGCAGCTCCGGGGGACAGGGGACATTACTGACAGATACGCAGTATTTT.

This clonotype was recorded a few times. The chain links TRBV7-3 to TRBJ2-5, with 7 bases lining up with TRBD2. The CDR3 is 15 amino acids. Germline V gene sequence: CDR1 SGHTA, CDR2 FQGTGA. Trimming cost V 2 bases and J 0 bases; bases outside gene matches: 3. As DNA, the CDR3 is TGTGCCAGCAGCTTATCCCGGGGGGACCAAGAGACCCAGTACTTC. Encoded protein: CASSLSRGDQETQYF.

The V call is TRBV2, the J call TRBJ1-1, with 9 bases aligning to TRBD1. The CDR3 runs to 17 residues. J gave up 4 bases and V 3 bases, and 12 bases lay outside the gene matches. Germline-derived CDR1 and CDR2 are SNHLY and FYNNEI. CDR3 bases: TGTGCCAGCAGTGACCCGGGACAGGGCCTCCTGAGCACTGAAGCTTTCTTT. Translated: CASSDPGQGLLSTEAFF.

In regard to this clonotype: One end of the junction is discordant with germline, which a read error may explain. The chain uses TRBV20-1 and TRBJ2-3; the match to TRBD2 covers 10 bases. This CDR3 is 15 amino acids long. Per the germline V gene, CDR1 is DFQATT and CDR2 is SNEGSKA (reference sequence). CDR3 DNA: TGCAGTGCTAGGACCGGGACTAGCGCCACAGATACACAGTATTTT. Amino acid sequence: CSARTGTSATDTQYF.

The chain combines TRBV4-3 with TRBJ2-2, with no clear D. CDR1 LGHNA and CDR2 YSLEER come from the germline V gene. Between the trimmed V and J ends, which lost 2 bases and 7 bases, there was a span of 14 bases. The CDR3 contains 15 residues. The CDR3 DNA is TGCGCCAGCAGCCAACAACCCGGTCTGGGCGGGGAGCTGTTTTTT. Amino acids: CASSQQPGLGGELFF.

The rearrangement links TRBV7-2 to TRBJ1-4; the match to TRBD1 covers 7 bases. The germline gives CDR1 SGHTA, CDR2 FQGNSA. Unmatched junction bases numbered 10, after V lost 5 bases and J lost 7 bases. The CDR3 is 15 residues long. The CDR3, as DNA: TGTGCCAGCAGCCCAACCGACAGGGAGAGTGAAAAACTGTTTTTT. This codes for CASSPTDRESEKLFF.

This clonotype was observed a handful of times. The chain joins TRBV29-1 to TRBJ2-5; D call uncertain. The V gene lost 3 bases and the J gene lost 4 bases, with 9 bases spanning the gap. This CDR3 spans 12 amino acids. The germline V gene has CDR1 SQVTM and CDR2 ANQGSEA. For the CDR3, the DNA is TGCAGCGTTGATGGGGTCGGAGAGACCCAGTACTTC. It yields the protein CSVDGVGETQYF.

This chain links TRBV15 with TRBJ1-2; unclear D gene. V lost 0 bases, J lost 8 bases, and 13 bases lay in between. The CDR3 runs to 14 residues. Per the germline V gene, CDR1 is LNHNV and CDR2 is YYDKDF (reference sequence). CDR3 nucleotides: TGTGCCACCAGCAGAGATAGAGGGCTCCAAGGCTACACCTTC. Translated: CATSRDRGLQGYTF.

The CDR3 loop is CASSQDLLGTGSQVSYEQYF. The CDR3 DNA follows: TGCGCCAGCAGCCAAGATCTTCTGGGGACCGGATCCCAGGTATCCTACGAGCAGTACTTC. The chain joins TRBV4-3 to TRBJ2-7, with D perhaps matching TRBD1 or TRBD2 (5 bases each). The ends were cut back, 0 bases at V and 1 base at J, with 25 bases in the middle. Germline CDR1 is LGHNA and CDR2 is YSLEER. CDR3 length equals 20 residues.

This clonotype has a handful of counts. V is TRBV6-1 and J is TRBJ2-1; no clear D gene. Trimming removed 1 base from V and 6 bases from J, with 16 bases in between. This CDR3 comprises 16 residues. Germline V gene sequence: CDR1 MNHNS, CDR2 SASEGT. CDR3 nucleotides: TGTGCCAGCAGTGAAGATCCCCGACCAGTTGCCAATGAGCAGTTCTTC. Its translation: CASSEDPRPVANEQFF.

J is TRBJ1-2 and V is TRBV4-3; a weak D match, TRBD1 (5 bases). CDR3 length equals 15 residues. Germline V gene lookup returns CDR1 LGHNA and CDR2 YSLEER. With 1 base removed from V and 2 bases from J, the gap between germline ends came to 11 bases. For the CDR3, the DNA is TGCGCCAGCAGCCAAGCTAGGGGATGGAACTATGGCTACACCTTC. It yields the protein CASSQARGWNYGYTF.

This clonotype has ten or more counts. V is TRBV6-5 and J is TRBJ2-1, with no clear D. Germline lookup yields CDR1 MNHEY and CDR2 SVGAGI. V was cut by 1 base and J by 8 bases, with 3 bases left in between. The length of the CDR3 is 11 residues. The CDR3 coding sequence is TGTGCCAGCAGTTACTTAGATGAGCAGTTCTTC. Encoded protein: CASSYLDEQFF.

The J gene is TRBJ1-1, the V gene TRBV7-9; maybe TRBD1 (6 bases). Deletions cut 0 bases from V and 8 bases from J, with 31 bases between. The CDR3 has 20 residues. Per the germline V gene, CDR1 is SEHNR and CDR2 is FQNEAQ (reference sequence). The CDR3 DNA follows: TGTGCCAGCAGCTTAGCGGGGGCCGCAGAACCCGACTCGTGGCGGCTGGAAGCTTTCTTT. Protein product: CASSLAGAAEPDSWRLEAFF.